This entry is about one T cell receptor beta chain. The antigen is undetermined. An end of the junction differs from the germline gene, which may be a read error. The Oncomine TCR Beta short-read assay sequenced DNA from cultured CD4+ T cells. After culture, CD4+ T cells served as the source for genomic DNA extraction. TCRdb analysed the PCR reads with MiXCR anew, one entry per CDR3 protein. The sample includes fewer than 15,000 distinct CDR3 sequences, approximately 40% of them seen just once. The CDR3 is 15 amino acids. Germline V gives CDR1 LGHDT, CDR2 YNNKEL (reference sequence). The data belong to a study of vaccination and CD4 T cells after COVID-19. Overall study context: Overlapping spike peptides of SARS-CoV-2, HCoV-NL63, HCoV-OC43 and HCoV-229E stimulated the cells. Either a CEFX pool, an HIV-1 Nef pool, or no peptide was added to control cultures.

Sample treatment: roughly ten-day PBMC culture with coronavirus spike peptide pools or control peptides (ViraFEST assay). ViraFEST used peptide pools to expand antigen-specific T cells and subsequently sequenced their TCRs. Source material: CD4+ T cells from blood, cultured in vitro. The sequence derives from a human donor who had recovered from COVID-19. The V call is TRBV3-1, the J call TRBJ1-2, with D unclear. The CDR3 loop is CASSQVLAQSYGYTF. The CDR3, as DNA: TGTGCCAGCAGTCAAGTTTTGGCACAAAGCTATGGCTACACCTTC.